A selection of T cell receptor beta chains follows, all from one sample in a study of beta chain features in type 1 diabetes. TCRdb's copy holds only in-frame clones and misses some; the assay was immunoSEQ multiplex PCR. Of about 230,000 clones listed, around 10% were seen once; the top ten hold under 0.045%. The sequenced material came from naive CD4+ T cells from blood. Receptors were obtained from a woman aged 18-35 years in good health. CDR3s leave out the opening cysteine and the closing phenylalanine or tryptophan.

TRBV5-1,ASSPATGRQETQY
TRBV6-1,ASSRGPNTGELF
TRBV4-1,ASSQDWTGYGYT
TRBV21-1,ASSKDRHGLPGWTEAF
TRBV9,ASSITSGYTGELF
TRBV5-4,ASSTTGNSGNTIY
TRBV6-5,ASSALAGAYEQY
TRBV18,ASSPGTGDEKLF
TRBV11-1,ASSLRVNTEAF
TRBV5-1,ASSLAVRPDEQF
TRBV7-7,ASSLYRGRGTGELF
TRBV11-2,ASSLIREGSEAF
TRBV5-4,ASSLERKQDNEQF
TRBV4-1,ASTPQGARSGELF
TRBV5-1,ASSLDVAYEQY
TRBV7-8,ASSFTRLGSSSDTEAF
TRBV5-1,ASSFSKLQETQY
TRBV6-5,ASSYSPSGSLNEQF
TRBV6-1,ASNSGRPNEQF
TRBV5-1,ASSPGLAESYEQY
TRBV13,ASSLGLGATSYEQY
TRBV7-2,ASSLAPGGGYFTGELF
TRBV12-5,ASGSEGQGLYSNQPQH
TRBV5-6,ASSFILVVENEQF
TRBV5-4,ASSSTGKQETQY
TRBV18,ASSPGPNTEAF
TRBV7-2,ASRTGPRENYGYT
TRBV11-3,ASSLGPIAGGPFYNEQF
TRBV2,ASSVIGSGQPQH
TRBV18,ASSPGTPFNYGYT
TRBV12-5,ASALQRTYEQY
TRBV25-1,ASSEVRQGPGELF
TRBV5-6,ASSPDRGHEQY
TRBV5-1,ASSLVSGGLDEQF
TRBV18,ASSPLTGANNEQF
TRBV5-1,ASSLVTSGSSYNEQF
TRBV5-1,ASSFYLGSQETQY